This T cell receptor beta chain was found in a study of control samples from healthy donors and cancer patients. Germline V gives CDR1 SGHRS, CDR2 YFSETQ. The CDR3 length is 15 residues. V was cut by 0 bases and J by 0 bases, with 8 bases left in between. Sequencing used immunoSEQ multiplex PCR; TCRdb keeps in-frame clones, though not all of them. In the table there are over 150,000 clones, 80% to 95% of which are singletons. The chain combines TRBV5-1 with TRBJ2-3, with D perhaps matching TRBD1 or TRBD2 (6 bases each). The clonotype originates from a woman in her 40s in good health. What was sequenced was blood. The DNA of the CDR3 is TGCGCCAGCAGCTTGGGCGGGACAAGCACAGATACGCAGTATTTT. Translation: CASSLGGTSTDTQYF.